This T cell receptor (beta chain) appears in the sequencing data of a study of blood T cell repertoires in COVID-19. Study background: Acute and convalescent COVID-19 specimens originated in the United States, Italy and Spain. Nucleic acid was either cDNA or gDNA, and it came from T cells, B-cell-depleted T cells, or PBMCs.

The V gene's germline CDR1 is SGHNT and CDR2 YYREEE (reference sequence). Trimming took 1 base from V and 3 from J; bases not matched to a gene: 2. The CDR3 has 14 amino acids. Original handling: Estimated nucleated cell counts came from reference gene primer amplification. TCRdb keeps only in-frame clones here, not all; method: immunoSEQ multiplex PCR. For V, J and clone size, that table is used; D and trimming come from the DNA. The sample shows 300,000 to 350,000 clones, approximately 88% of them seen only once. Patients from Seattle were sampled longitudinally, starting during active infection. Specimen: peripheral blood. This chain connects TRBV5-4 to TRBJ1-1; 8 bases map to TRBD1. The TCR sequence derives from a woman younger than 45 with COVID-19, enrolled during active disease. CDR3 coding DNA: TGTGCCAGCAGCTTGAGCAGGGGGCACACTGAAGCTTTCTTT. Amino acids: CASSLSRGHTEAFF.